This passage covers 25 T cell receptor beta chains from one sample sequenced in a study of cytomegalovirus exposure and HLA in healthy donors. Libraries were prepared by immunoSEQ multiplex PCR; TCRdb keeps only in-frame clonotypes and omits some of them. The table includes approximately 260,000 clones, more than 75% detected once. Material: PBMCs. The receptors originated from a woman aged 25 to 39 in good health and CMV-seropositive.

The gene calls are TRBV27 and TRBJ2-3, with TRBD2 matching 10 bases. This CDR3 is built from 15 residues. Trimming took 3 bases from V and 6 from J; bases not matched to a gene: 6. Germline-derived CDR1 and CDR2 are MNHEY and SMNVEV (reference sequence). CDR3 DNA: TGTGCCAGCAGTTTCGGGCTAGCGGGAGTGGATACGCAGTATTTT. It translates to CASSFGLAGVDTQYF.

The chain links TRBV5-1 to TRBJ2-2; 9 nucleotides align to TRBD2. Trimming cost V 3 bases and J 5 bases; bases outside gene matches: 5. The CDR3 is made up of 15 amino acids. Germline V CDR1 and CDR2: SGHRS, YFSETQ. CDR3 DNA: TGCGCCAGCAGCTGGGGACTAGCTTTAACCGGGGAGCTGTTTTTT. This sequence encodes CASSWGLALTGELFF.

This clone was found a few times. The rearrangement links TRBV6-6 to TRBJ2-1; D possibly corresponds to TRBD2 (5 bases). This CDR3 has 16 amino acids. V gave up 2 bases and J gave up 5 bases, with 16 bases separating them. Germline-derived CDR1 and CDR2 are MNHNY and SVGAGI (reference sequence). Written as DNA, the CDR3 is TGTGCCAGCAGTTACCTAGCATGGGAAATGGACAATGAGCAGTTCTTC. Translating it yields CASSYLAWEMDNEQFF.

V usage is TRBV27 and J usage is TRBJ2-1; the D gene is possibly TRBD1 (6 bases). The CDR3 runs to 14 residues. Germline CDR1 MNHEY, CDR2 SMNVEV (reference sequence). V was shortened by 5 bases and J by 5 bases, with 13 bases between the two germline ends. The CDR3, as DNA: TGTGCCAGCAGTGAACCGGACAGCGACAATGAGCAGTTCTTC. Protein: CASSEPDSDNEQFF.

CDR3 coding DNA: TGTGCCAGCACCTACCCGTTGACACCCTACTATGGCTACACCTTC. Protein sequence: CASTYPLTPYYGYTF. The rearrangement uses TRBV7-2 and TRBJ1-2; the D is unclear. The CDR3 has 15 residues. Germline CDR1 and CDR2: SGHTA and FQGNSA. The ends were cut back, 7 bases at V and 3 bases at J, with 18 bases in the middle.

Only one count was recorded for this clone. Here the CDR3 reads CATSRDLASGANVLTF. The DNA of the CDR3 is TGTGCCACCAGCAGAGATCTGGCCTCTGGGGCCAACGTCCTGACTTTC. The chain couples TRBV15 to TRBJ2-6; the D is unclear. The CDR3 spans 16 residues. Per germline, CDR1 LNHNV and CDR2 YYDKDF (reference sequence). Trimming pared 0 bases from V and 0 bases from J, leaving 6 bases between.

The rearrangement joins TRBV11-1 to TRBJ2-3, with TRBD1 as a possible D gene (5 bases). The CDR3 is made up of 15 amino acids. CDR1 is SGHAT, CDR2 FQDESV, per germline (reference sequence). V shed 1 base and J shed 2 bases, with 10 bases lying between them. The CDR3 DNA is TGTGCCAGCAGCTTAGAGTGGGGCGTCACAGATACGCAGTATTTT. Its protein product is CASSLEWGVTDTQYF.

V is TRBV4-1 and J is TRBJ2-1, with D possibly matching TRBD1 (5 bases). Germline V CDR1 and CDR2: MGHRA, YSYEKL. Trimming left V 4 bases short and J 10 bases short, with 14 bases between. This CDR3 region has 13 residues. CDR3 in amino acids: CASSLRDSWEQFF. The CDR3 DNA reads as TGCGCCAGCAGCCTCCGCGACAGTTGGGAGCAGTTCTTC.

This clone was observed a single time. The chain couples TRBV9 to TRBJ2-7, with D perhaps TRBD2 (7 bases). Germline CDR1 is SGDLS and CDR2 is YYNGEE. This CDR3 contains 16 residues. V gave up 3 bases and J gave up 0 bases, with 16 bases separating them. CDR3 in DNA: TGTGCCAGCAGCGCGGAGGGGGAGGGGGACTCCTACGAGCAGTACTTC. Protein sequence: CASSAEGEGDSYEQYF. The whole variable domain, remainder taken from reference TRBV9 and TRBJ2-7, is DSGVTQTPKHLITATGQRVTLRCSPRSGDLSVYWYQQSLDQGLQFLIQYYNGEERAKGNILERFSAQQFPDLHSELNLSSLELGDSALYFCASSAEGEGDSYEQYFGPGTRLTVT.

As concerns this clone: The junction departs from the called germline gene at one end, perhaps through a read error. The chain couples TRBV7-7 to TRBJ2-5, with D possibly being TRBD1 (6 bases). This CDR3 has 15 amino acids. From germline, CDR1 is SSHAT and CDR2 FNYEAQ (reference sequence). Written as DNA, the CDR3 is TGTGCTAGCAGCTTAGGCAGGGGCGACCAAGAGACCCAGTACTTC. The encoded protein is CASSLGRGDQETQYF.

This chain connects TRBV5-1 to TRBJ2-5, with D perhaps TRBD1 (5 bases). The CDR3 is made up of 13 amino acids. The ends were cut back, 0 bases at V and 4 bases at J, with 7 bases in the middle. Germline V gene sequence: CDR1 SGHRS, CDR2 YFSETQ. The chain's CDR3 is CASSLATVETQYF. CDR3 nucleotide sequence: TGCGCCAGCAGCTTGGCGACAGTAGAGACCCAGTACTTC.

The rearrangement joins TRBV10-3 to TRBJ1-2; 8 bases agree with TRBD1. Germline CDR1 is ENHRY and CDR2 is SYGVKD. The CDR3 sequence is 14 residues long. V trimming: 7 bases; J trimming: 3 bases; junction bases outside the gene matches: 7. The CDR3 region is CAITQDRVYYGYTF. As DNA, the CDR3 is TGTGCCATCACCCAGGACAGGGTTTACTATGGCTACACCTTC.

This clone was found once. The J gene is TRBJ1-2, the V gene TRBV10-1; D is uncertain. This CDR3 is 13 amino acids long. V lost 5 bases and J 2 bases, leaving 9 bases between the germline ends. Germline CDR1 is WNHNN and CDR2 is SYGVQD (reference sequence). CDR3 nucleotide sequence: TGCGCCAGCAGTACCGGAGGGAACTATGGCTACACCTTC. Amino acid sequence: CASSTGGNYGYTF.

The chain has TRBV27 and TRBJ2-5, with TRBD1 matching over 11 bases. Germline assignment: CDR1 MNHEY and CDR2 SMNVEV (reference sequence). V lost 7 bases and J lost 4; bases outside the gene matches: 5. This CDR3 region has 14 residues. The CDR3, as DNA: TGTGCCAGCACCCGGACAGGGGGCCTAGAGACCCAGTACTTC. Translated: CASTRTGGLETQYF.

This sequence joins TRBV19 and TRBJ1-5; D possibly corresponds to TRBD1 (6 bases). V dropped 7 bases and J dropped 8 bases, with 24 bases sitting between them. This CDR3 has 16 residues. Per the germline V gene, CDR1 is LNHDA and CDR2 is SQIVND (reference sequence). DNA for the CDR3: TGTGCCAGTAATTCCGGACAGAATCGATTTAGGGAGCCCCAGCATTTT. It translates to CASNSGQNRFREPQHF.

V is TRBV4-1 and J is TRBJ1-2, with D perhaps TRBD1 (6 bases). Germline CDR1 MGHRA, CDR2 YSYEKL. Trimming removed 1 base at V and 6 bases at J, with 18 bases between. The CDR3 is 16 amino acids. CDR3 loop: CASSQAGTYSLDGYTF. In DNA form, the CDR3 reads TGCGCCAGCAGCCAAGCAGGGACATACTCCTTGGATGGCTACACCTTC.

The J gene is TRBJ1-1, the V gene TRBV5-1, with 12 positions matching TRBD1. Germline-derived CDR1 and CDR2 are SGHRS and YFSETQ. CDR3 length: 14 amino acids. V was pared by 7 bases and J by 4 bases, with 5 bases of the junction left unmatched. CDR3 loop: CASRDRGRVTEAFF. The CDR3 DNA reads TGCGCCAGCCGGGACAGGGGGCGTGTCACTGAAGCTTTCTTT.

This chain joins TRBV7-2 and TRBJ2-3; D might be TRBD1 (5 bases). The length of the CDR3 is 15 residues. Germline V gives CDR1 SGHTA, CDR2 FQGNSA. V gave up 2 bases and J gave up 2 bases, with 11 bases separating them. The DNA for the CDR3 is TGTGCCAGCAGCTTAAGGGGAACGACCACAGATACGCAGTATTTT. It specifies CASSLRGTTTDTQYF.

There are a few counts of this clone. CDR3 in amino acids: CASSQDRVSTGELFF. CDR3 coding DNA: TGTGCCAGCAGCCAGGACAGGGTTAGCACCGGGGAGCTGTTTTTT. V and J are TRBV5-4 and TRBJ2-2, with 8 bases fitting TRBD1. V shed 4 bases, J shed 4 bases, and the junction held 6 bases outside the gene matches. This CDR3 is built from 15 residues. Germline assignment: CDR1 SGHNT and CDR2 YYREEE (reference sequence).

This sequence joins TRBV5-1 and TRBJ2-5; D might be TRBD1 (5 bases). Germline V gene lookup returns CDR1 SGHRS and CDR2 YFSETQ. Trimming stripped 7 bases from V and 2 bases from J, with 18 bases between. The CDR3 loop spans 15 amino acids. Here the CDR3 reads CASSLGGAEQETQYF. CDR3 coding DNA: TGCGCCAGCTCCCTGGGTGGGGCAGAACAAGAGACCCAGTACTTC.

The chain is built from TRBV29-1 and TRBJ2-1, with 13 positions matching TRBD2. Trimming at V came to 5 bases and at J to 0 bases, leaving 10 bases not matched to a gene. The CDR3 length is 18 residues. The germline CDR1 and CDR2 sequences are SQVTM and ANQGSEA. CDR3 bases: TGCAGCGTTTCTGGACTAGCGGGAGACTCGTTCTCCTACAATGAGCAGTTCTTC. Amino acid sequence: CSVSGLAGDSFSYNEQFF.

This clone was observed once. The V gene is TRBV30, the J gene TRBJ2-3; 10 bases match TRBD2. In germline, CDR1 is GTSNPN, CDR2 SVGIG (reference sequence). With 1 base clipped from V and 2 bases from J, the junction kept 3 bases outside the gene matches. The CDR3 extends over 15 amino acids. The CDR3: CAWSGTSGLTDTQYF. CDR3 in DNA: TGTGCCTGGAGTGGGACTAGCGGACTCACAGATACGCAGTATTTT. Using reference TRBV30 and TRBJ2-3 for the parts outside the CDR3, the full variable domain is SQTIHQWPATLVQPVGSPLSLECTVEGTSNPNLYWYRQAAGRGLQLLFYSVGIGQISSEVPQNLSASRPQDRQFILSSKKLLLSDSGFYLCAWSGTSGLTDTQYFGPGTRLTVL.

The chain employs TRBV19 and TRBJ2-5; 9 bases match TRBD2. Germline assignment: CDR1 LNHDA and CDR2 SQIVND (reference sequence). The CDR3 covers 16 residues. The ends lost 5 bases at V and 2 bases at J; junction bases unmatched: 9. In nucleotides, the CDR3 is TGTGCCAGTAGTCCCGAGCGGGAGGTTATGCAAGAGACCCAGTACTTC. Its translation is CASSPEREVMQETQYF.

The V gene is TRBV30, the J gene TRBJ1-1; D may be TRBD1 (5 bases). V gave up 1 base and J gave up 7 bases, with 16 bases separating them. Germline V gene data show CDR1 as GTSNPN and CDR2 as SVGIG (reference sequence). CDR3 length: 14 amino acids. Written as DNA, the CDR3 is TGTGCCTGGAGTGGCAGGGAGGCTTGGGGTGAAGCTTTCTTT. It specifies CAWSGREAWGEAFF.

The V call is TRBV11-1, the J call TRBJ1-1; the D is unclear. Trimming cost V 5 bases and J 0 bases, with 7 bases left between them. Germline V gene sequence: CDR1 SGHAT, CDR2 FQDESV (reference sequence). This CDR3 has 13 residues. The CDR3 DNA reads TGTGCCAGCAGCCTACAGTTGAACACTGAAGCTTTCTTT. Its protein product is CASSLQLNTEAFF.